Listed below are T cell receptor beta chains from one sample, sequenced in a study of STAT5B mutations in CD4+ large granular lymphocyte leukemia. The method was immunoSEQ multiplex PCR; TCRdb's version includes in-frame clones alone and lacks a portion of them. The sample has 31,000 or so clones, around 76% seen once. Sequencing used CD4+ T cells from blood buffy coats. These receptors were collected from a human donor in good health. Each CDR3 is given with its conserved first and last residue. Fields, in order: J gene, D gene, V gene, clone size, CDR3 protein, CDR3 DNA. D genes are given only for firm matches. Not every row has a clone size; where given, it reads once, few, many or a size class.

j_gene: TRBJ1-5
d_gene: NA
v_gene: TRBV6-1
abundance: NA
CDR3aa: CASSEASPRVSSNQPQHF
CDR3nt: TGTGCCAGCAGTGAAGCTTCACCTCGGGTCTCCAGCAATCAGCCCCAGCATTTT

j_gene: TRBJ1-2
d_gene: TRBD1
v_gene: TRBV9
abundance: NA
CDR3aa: CASSPGQGNYGYTF
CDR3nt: TGTGCCAGCAGCCCGGGACAGGGGAACTATGGCTACACCTTC

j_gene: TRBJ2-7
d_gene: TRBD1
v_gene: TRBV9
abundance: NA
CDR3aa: CASSFTGGYEQYF
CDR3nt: TGTGCCAGCAGCTTCACAGGGGGCTACGAGCAGTACTTC

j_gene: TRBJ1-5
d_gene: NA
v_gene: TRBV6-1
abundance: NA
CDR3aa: CASGGGIRNQPQHF
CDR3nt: TGTGCCAGTGGCGGAGGAATACGCAATCAGCCCCAGCATTTT

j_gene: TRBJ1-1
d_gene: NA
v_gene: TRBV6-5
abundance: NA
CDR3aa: CASSERTEAFF
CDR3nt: TGTGCCAGCTCCGAAAGGACTGAAGCTTTCTTT

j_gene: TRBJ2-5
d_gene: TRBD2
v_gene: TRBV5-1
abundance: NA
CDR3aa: CASSLGPSGDQETQYF
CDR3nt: TGCGCCAGCAGCTTGGGTCCTAGCGGGGACCAAGAGACCCAGTACTTC

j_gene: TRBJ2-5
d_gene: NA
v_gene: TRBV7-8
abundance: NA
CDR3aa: CASSPIRGERQETQYF
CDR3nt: TGTGCCAGCAGCCCTATCCGGGGAGAGAGGCAAGAGACCCAGTACTTC

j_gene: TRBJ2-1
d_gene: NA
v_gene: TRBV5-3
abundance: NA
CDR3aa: CARSLSGDNEQFF
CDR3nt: TGTGCCAGAAGCTTGTCAGGGGACAATGAGCAGTTCTTC

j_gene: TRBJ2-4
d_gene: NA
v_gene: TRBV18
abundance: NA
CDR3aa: CASSPAPGAKNIQYF
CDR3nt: TGTGCCAGCTCACCAGCGCCGGGGGCCAAAAACATTCAGTACTTC

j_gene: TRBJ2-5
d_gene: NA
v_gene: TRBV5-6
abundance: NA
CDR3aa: CASSTTSGTWGTQYF
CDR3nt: TGTGCCAGCAGTACTACCTCCGGGACCTGGGGGACCCAGTACTTC

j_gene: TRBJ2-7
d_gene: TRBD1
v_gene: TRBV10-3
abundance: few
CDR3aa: CAISYGQGYEQYF
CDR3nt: TGTGCCATCAGTTACGGACAGGGTTACGAGCAGTACTTC

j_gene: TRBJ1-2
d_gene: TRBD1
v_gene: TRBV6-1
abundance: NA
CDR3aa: CASSHTQGGGGYTF
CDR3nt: TGTGCCAGCAGTCACACACAGGGGGGAGGAGGCTACACCTTC

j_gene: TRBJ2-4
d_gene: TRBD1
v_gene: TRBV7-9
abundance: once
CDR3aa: CASSFVPGQGGNAKNIQYF
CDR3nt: TGTGCCAGCAGCTTCGTCCCGGGACAGGGGGGGAACGCCAAAAACATTCAGTACTTC

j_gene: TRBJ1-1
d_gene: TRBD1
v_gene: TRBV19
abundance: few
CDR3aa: CASSRDRVSTEAFF
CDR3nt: TGTGCCAGTAGCCGGGACAGGGTTTCCACTGAAGCTTTCTTT

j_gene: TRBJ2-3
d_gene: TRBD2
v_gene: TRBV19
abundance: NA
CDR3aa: CASTPTGGPVDGTDTQYF
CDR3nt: TGTGCCAGTACCCCAACGGGAGGGCCGGTCGATGGCACAGATACGCAGTATTTT

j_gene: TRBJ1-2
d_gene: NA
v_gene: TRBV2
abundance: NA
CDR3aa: CASSGGGRFDGYTF
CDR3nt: TGTGCCAGCAGTGGAGGAGGAAGGTTTGACGGCTACACCTTC

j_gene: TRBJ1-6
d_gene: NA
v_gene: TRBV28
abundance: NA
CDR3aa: CASSPQQGWYSPLHF
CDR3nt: TGTGCCAGCAGTCCCCAACAGGGTTGGTATTCACCCCTCCACTTT

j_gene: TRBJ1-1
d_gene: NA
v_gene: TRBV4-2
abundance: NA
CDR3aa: CASSQDLRVIMNTEAFF
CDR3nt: TGTGCCAGCAGCCAAGATCTGAGGGTTATCATGAACACTGAAGCTTTCTTT

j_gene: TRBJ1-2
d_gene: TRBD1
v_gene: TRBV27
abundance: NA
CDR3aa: CASSSTKLRDRVHYGYTF
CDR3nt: TGTGCCAGCAGTTCTACTAAGCTCCGGGACAGGGTTCACTATGGCTACACCTTC

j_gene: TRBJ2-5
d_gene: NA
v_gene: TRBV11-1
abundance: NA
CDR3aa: CASSLLRGAQETQYF
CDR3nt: TGTGCCAGCAGCTTATTGCGAGGGGCCCAAGAGACCCAGTACTTC

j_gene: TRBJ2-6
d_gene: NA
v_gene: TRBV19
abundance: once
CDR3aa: CASSGNSQSQSRANVLTF
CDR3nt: TGTGCCAGTAGTGGGAACTCGCAATCACAAAGTCGGGCCAACGTCCTGACTTTC

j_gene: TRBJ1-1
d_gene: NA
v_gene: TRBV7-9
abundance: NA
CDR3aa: CASSLMGQNTEAFF
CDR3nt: TGTGCCAGCAGCCTAATGGGACAGAACACTGAAGCTTTCTTT

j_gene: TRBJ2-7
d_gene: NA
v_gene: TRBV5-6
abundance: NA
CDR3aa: CASTLQGSHEQYF
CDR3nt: TGTGCCAGCACGTTACAGGGTAGCCACGAGCAGTACTTC

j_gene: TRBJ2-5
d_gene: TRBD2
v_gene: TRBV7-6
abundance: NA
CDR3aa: CASSLFGGADETQYF
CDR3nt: TGTGCCAGCAGCCTTTTCGGGGGGGCTGACGAGACCCAGTACTTC

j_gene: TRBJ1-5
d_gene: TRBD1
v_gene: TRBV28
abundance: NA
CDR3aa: CASSLLDRGRNQPQHF
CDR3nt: TGTGCCAGCAGTTTACTCGACAGGGGCCGTAATCAGCCCCAGCATTTT

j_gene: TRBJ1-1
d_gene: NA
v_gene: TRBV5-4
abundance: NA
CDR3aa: CASSLGVNTEAFF
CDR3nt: TGTGCCAGCAGCCTGGGGGTGAACACTGAAGCTTTCTTT

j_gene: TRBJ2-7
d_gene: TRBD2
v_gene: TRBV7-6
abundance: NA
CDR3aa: CASKLMGTSDEQYF
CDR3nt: TGTGCCAGCAAACTAATGGGGACTAGTGACGAGCAGTACTTC

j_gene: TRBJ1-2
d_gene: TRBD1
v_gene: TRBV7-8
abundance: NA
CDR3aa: CASSSQGAFNYGYTF
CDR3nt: TGTGCCAGCAGCTCACAGGGGGCATTTAACTATGGCTACACCTTC

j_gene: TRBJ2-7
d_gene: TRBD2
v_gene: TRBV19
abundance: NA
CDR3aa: CASSSRAGGKNEQYF
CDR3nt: TGTGCCAGTAGTTCTCGAGCGGGAGGGAAGAACGAGCAGTACTTC

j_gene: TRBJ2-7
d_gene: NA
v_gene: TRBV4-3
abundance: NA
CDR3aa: CASTEHMSPPSRYEQYF
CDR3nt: TGCGCCAGCACCGAGCACATGTCCCCGCCTTCGCGCTACGAGCAGTACTTC